This T cell receptor beta chain is drawn from a study of metastatic and nonmetastatic thyroid tumors. Study context: The comparison covered peripheral blood and tumor or nodule tissue in malignant and benign thyroid patients. Study-wide findings and caveats: For both blood and tumor, malignant thyroid tumors reportedly showed significantly higher TCR beta diversity than benign nodules did.

TCRdb re-called the PCR reads through MiXCR. The sample has roughly 45,000 clones, about 3.3% seen once. This clone was seen at least ten times. Its antigen is not known. Germline V gene sequence: CDR1 MNHNS, CDR2 SASEGT. The CDR3 is 18 amino acids. The V segment lost 5 bases and the J segment 7 bases; nucleotides outside the gene matches: 18. Nobody among the patients had been given any treatment before thyroid surgery. The sample comprised blood. The chain joins TRBV6-1 to TRBJ2-1; TRBD1 matches at 9 bases. The sequence was obtained from a female donor with papillary thyroid cancer or a benign thyroid nodule (not recorded which). Some clones in this sample may be carry-over from other donors' samples. The CDR3: CASSPTRAGQGSRNEQFF. The CDR3 DNA reads as TGTGCCAGCAGTCCAACCCGGGCAGGACAGGGGTCCAGGAATGAGCAGTTCTTC.